This T cell receptor beta chain came from a study of shared clonotypes between healthy human individuals. CDR3 length: 16 residues. Germline assignment: CDR1 MNHNY and CDR2 SVGAGI (reference sequence). The V and J ends lost 3 bases and 0 bases respectively, with 12 bases between them. Using immunoSEQ multiplex PCR, the repertoire was profiled, and TCRdb retains in-frame clones only, with some absent. This table has more than 2 million clones, almost 96% appearing once. This receptor was obtained from a man between 18 and 35 years old in good health. The material sequenced was naive CD4+ T cells sorted from blood. Noted subset: CD45RA+ positively selected. This chain connects TRBV6-6 to TRBJ1-3; D might be TRBD1 (6 bases). CDR3 loop: CASSYTGQSSGNTIYF. The CDR3, as DNA: TGTGCCAGCAGTTATACTGGACAGAGCTCTGGAAACACCATATATTTT.